The rows below give T cell receptor beta chains drawn from one sample of a study of T cell repertoires in cytomegalovirus infection. TCRdb re-analysed the reads in MiXCR, keeping a single row per CDR3 protein. The sample includes approximately 500,000 distinct CDR3 sequences, approximately 15% of them seen just once. The specimen sequenced was CD8+ T cells from PBMCs. These receptors originate from a human donor in good health (CMV status not recorded). Some clones in this sample may be carry-over from other donors' samples. Each CDR3 is given with its conserved first and last residue. Each record gives: CDR3 protein, V gene, clone size. Size is stated for part of the rows, as once, few or many counts, or as a class when the clone is expanded.

CDR3aa: CASSQGERQETQYF
v_gene: TRBV4-1
abundance: few

CDR3aa: CASSLSREDNTDTQYF
v_gene: TRBV7-8
abundance: many

CDR3aa: CASSHGVRRNQPQHF
v_gene: TRBV13
abundance: few

CDR3aa: CASSQEKGRDTQYF
v_gene: TRBV4-3
abundance: .

CDR3aa: CASSSNRGPNYGYTF
v_gene: TRBV7-9
abundance: many

CDR3aa: CSARTGNSYNEQFF
v_gene: TRBV20-1
abundance: .

CDR3aa: CASCGWNGLGLNTEAFF
v_gene: TRBV25-1
abundance: many

CDR3aa: CASSYSLDEKLFF
v_gene: TRBV6-5
abundance: many

CDR3aa: CASSLGPAPQETQYF
v_gene: TRBV5-4
abundance: few

CDR3aa: CATSRDQRDRGVENIQYF
v_gene: TRBV15
abundance: .

CDR3aa: CASSAGHRIYGYTF
v_gene: TRBV6-8
abundance: .

CDR3aa: CASSAEPDSYSYEQYF
v_gene: TRBV2
abundance: many

CDR3aa: CASSSLPLGQLSATNEKLFF
v_gene: TRBV27
abundance: .

CDR3aa: CASSYSTSPGLAEKETQYF
v_gene: TRBV6-5
abundance: many

CDR3aa: CASSPRWSSGSYEQYF
v_gene: TRBV12-3/TRBV12-4
abundance: many

CDR3aa: CASSQDLVTGELFF
v_gene: TRBV4-2
abundance: .

CDR3aa: CASSRQGGGGNQPQHF
v_gene: TRBV5-4
abundance: few

CDR3aa: CASSRRDGGYEQYF
v_gene: TRBV5-5
abundance: few

CDR3aa: CSARLAPSSYNEQFF
v_gene: TRBV20-1
abundance: .

CDR3aa: CASTPGQVVNTEAFF
v_gene: TRBV19
abundance: many

CDR3aa: CASKTGSEAFF
v_gene: TRBV19
abundance: few

CDR3aa: CASSSVSGTGARSYNSPLHF
v_gene: TRBV7-9
abundance: .

CDR3aa: CASSIRDSSYNEQFF
v_gene: TRBV19
abundance: many

CDR3aa: CASSQRTGYGGNQPQHF
v_gene: TRBV18
abundance: .

CDR3aa: CASSQDPGPQHF
v_gene: TRBV4-1
abundance: few

CDR3aa: CASSHAGSSYEQYF
v_gene: TRBV11-2
abundance: many

CDR3aa: CASRPLSEGAQPQHF
v_gene: TRBV19
abundance: .

CDR3aa: CASSLMGYNQPQHF
v_gene: TRBV28
abundance: .

CDR3aa: CASSSIASTDTQYF
v_gene: TRBV6-6
abundance: many

CDR3aa: CASREGDAEQYF
v_gene: TRBV2
abundance: few

CDR3aa: CASSFPTGGGDEQFF
v_gene: TRBV28
abundance: many

CDR3aa: CASSLGSRGHTGELFF
v_gene: TRBV5-4
abundance: .

CDR3aa: CASSPLGRNNEQFF
v_gene: TRBV27
abundance: many

CDR3aa: CASSSRLPGELFF
v_gene: TRBV7-7
abundance: .

CDR3aa: CASRSRSPTNTGELFF
v_gene: TRBV28
abundance: many

CDR3aa: CASSQDVVAGGIDEQFF
v_gene: TRBV14
abundance: few

CDR3aa: CATTSGTAKAFF
v_gene: TRBV2
abundance: many

CDR3aa: CASSPKTNYGYTF
v_gene: TRBV6-1
abundance: many

CDR3aa: CASSLGSGSVYNEQFF
v_gene: TRBV7-9
abundance: many

CDR3aa: CASRPRNTEAFF
v_gene: TRBV7-9
abundance: many

CDR3aa: CASSPPPRQGIRSNEQFF
v_gene: TRBV6-5
abundance: few

CDR3aa: CASRGRAGIANEKLFF
v_gene: TRBV19
abundance: .

CDR3aa: CATSRGPPRSGMETQYF
v_gene: TRBV15
abundance: .

CDR3aa: CASSRNDKNQPQHF
v_gene: TRBV19
abundance: few